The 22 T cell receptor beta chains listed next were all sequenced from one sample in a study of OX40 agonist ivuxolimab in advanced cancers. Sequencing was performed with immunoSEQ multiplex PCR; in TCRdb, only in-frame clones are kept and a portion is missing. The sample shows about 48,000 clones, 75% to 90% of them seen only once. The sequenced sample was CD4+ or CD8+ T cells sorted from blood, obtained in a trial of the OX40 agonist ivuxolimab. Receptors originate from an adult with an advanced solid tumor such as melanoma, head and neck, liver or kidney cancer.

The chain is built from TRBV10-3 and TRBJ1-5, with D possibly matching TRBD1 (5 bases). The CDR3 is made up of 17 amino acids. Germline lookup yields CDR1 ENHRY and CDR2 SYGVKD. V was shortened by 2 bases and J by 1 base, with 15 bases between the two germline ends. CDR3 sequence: CAISELGEIGSNQPQHF. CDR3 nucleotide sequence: TGTGCCATCAGTGAGCTAGGGGAAATAGGAAGCAATCAGCCCCAGCATTTT.

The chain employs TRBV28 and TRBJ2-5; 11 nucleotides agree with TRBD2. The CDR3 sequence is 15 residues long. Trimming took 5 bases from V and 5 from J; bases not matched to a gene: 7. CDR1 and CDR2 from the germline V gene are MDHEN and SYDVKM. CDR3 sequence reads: CASSTLAGGLETQYF. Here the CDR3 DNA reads TGTGCCAGCAGTACCTTAGCGGGGGGGCTCGAGACCCAGTACTTC. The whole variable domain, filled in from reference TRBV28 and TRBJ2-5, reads DVKVTQSSRYLVKRTGEKVFLECVQDMDHENMFWYRQDPGLGLRLIYFSYDVKMKEKGDIPEGYSVSREKKERFSLILESASTNQTSMYLCASSTLAGGLETQYFGPGTRLLVL.

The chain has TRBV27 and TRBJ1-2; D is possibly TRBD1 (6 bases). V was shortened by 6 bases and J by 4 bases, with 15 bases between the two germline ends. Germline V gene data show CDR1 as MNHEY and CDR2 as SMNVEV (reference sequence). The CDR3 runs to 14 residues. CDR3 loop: CASSPTGHGYGYTF. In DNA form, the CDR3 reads TGTGCCAGCAGCCCGACAGGACATGGCTATGGCTACACCTTC.

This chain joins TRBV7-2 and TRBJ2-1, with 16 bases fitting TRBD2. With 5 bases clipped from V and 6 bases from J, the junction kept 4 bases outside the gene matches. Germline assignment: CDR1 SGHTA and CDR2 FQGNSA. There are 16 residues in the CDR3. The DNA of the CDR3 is TGTGCCAGCAGCGGGACTAGCGGGGGGGCGGTCAATGAGCAGTTCTTC. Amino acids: CASSGTSGGAVNEQFF. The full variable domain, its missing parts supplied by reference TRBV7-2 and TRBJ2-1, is GAGVSQSPSNKVTEKGKDVELRCDPISGHTALYWYRQSLGQGLEFLIYFQGNSAPDKSGLPSDRFSAERTGGSVSTLTIQRTQQEDSAVYLCASSGTSGGAVNEQFFGPGTRLTVL.

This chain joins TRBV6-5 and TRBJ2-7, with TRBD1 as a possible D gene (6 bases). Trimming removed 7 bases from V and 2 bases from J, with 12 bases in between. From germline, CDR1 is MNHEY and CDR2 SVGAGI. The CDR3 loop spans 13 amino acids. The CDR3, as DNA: TGTGCCAGCATTGGGACAAGCCCCTACGAGCAGTACTTC. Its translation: CASIGTSPYEQYF.

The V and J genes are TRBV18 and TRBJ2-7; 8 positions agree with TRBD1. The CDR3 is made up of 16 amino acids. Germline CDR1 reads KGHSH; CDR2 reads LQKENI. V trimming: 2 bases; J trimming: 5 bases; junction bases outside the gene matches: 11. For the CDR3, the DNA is TGTGCCAGCTCACCAAGAGAGAACAGGGGGGTCCACGAGCAGTACTTC. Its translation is CASSPRENRGVHEQYF.

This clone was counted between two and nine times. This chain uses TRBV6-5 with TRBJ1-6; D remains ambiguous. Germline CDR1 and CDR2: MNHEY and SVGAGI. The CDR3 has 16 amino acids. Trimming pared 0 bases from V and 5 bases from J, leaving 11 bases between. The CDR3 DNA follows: TGTGCCAGCAGTTACTCGATAACAGAAGATAATTCACCCCTCCACTTT. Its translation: CASSYSITEDNSPLHF.

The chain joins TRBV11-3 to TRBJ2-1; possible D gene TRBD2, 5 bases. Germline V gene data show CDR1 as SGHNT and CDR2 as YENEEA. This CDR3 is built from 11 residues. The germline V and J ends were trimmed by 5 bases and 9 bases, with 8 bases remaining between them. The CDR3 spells CASSASGEQFF. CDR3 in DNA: TGTGCCAGCAGCGCAAGCGGTGAGCAGTTCTTC.

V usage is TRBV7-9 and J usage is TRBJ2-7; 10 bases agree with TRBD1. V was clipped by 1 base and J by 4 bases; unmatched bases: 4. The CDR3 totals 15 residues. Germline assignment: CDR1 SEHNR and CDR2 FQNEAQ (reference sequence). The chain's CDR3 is CASSLDGQGDYEQYF. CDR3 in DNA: TGTGCCAGCAGCTTAGATGGACAGGGGGATTACGAGCAGTACTTC.

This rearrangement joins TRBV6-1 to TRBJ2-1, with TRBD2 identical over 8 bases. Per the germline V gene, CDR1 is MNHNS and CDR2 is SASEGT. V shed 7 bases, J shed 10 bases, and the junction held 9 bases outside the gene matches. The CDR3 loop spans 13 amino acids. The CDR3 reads CASTLEAGVEQFF. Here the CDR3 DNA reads TGTGCCAGCACCCTCGAAGCGGGAGTCGAGCAGTTCTTC.

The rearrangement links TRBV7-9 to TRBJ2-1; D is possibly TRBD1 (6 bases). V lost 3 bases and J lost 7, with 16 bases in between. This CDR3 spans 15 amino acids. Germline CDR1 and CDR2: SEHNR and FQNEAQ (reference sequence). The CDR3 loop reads CASSLGRGSGNEQFF. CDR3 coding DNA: TGTGCCAGCAGCTTGGGCAGGGGTTCAGGTAATGAGCAGTTCTTC. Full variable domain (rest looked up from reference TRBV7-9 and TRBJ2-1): DTGVSQNPRHKITKRGQNVTFRCDPISEHNRLYWYRQTLGQGPEFLTYFQNEAQLEKSRLLSDRFSAERPKGSFSTLEIQRTEQGDSAMYLCASSLGRGSGNEQFFGPGTRLTVL.

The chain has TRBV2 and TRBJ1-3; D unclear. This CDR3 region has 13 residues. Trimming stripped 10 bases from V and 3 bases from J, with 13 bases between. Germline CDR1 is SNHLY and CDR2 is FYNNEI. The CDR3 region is CAIGEAFGNTIYF. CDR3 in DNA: TGTGCCATTGGAGAGGCATTTGGAAACACCATATATTTT.

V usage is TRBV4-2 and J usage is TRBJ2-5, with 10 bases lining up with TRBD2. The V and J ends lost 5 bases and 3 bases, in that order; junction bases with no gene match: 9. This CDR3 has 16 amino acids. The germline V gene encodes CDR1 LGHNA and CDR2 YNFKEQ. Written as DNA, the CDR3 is TGTGCCAGCAGCTCCGCTAGCGGGGGCCTTGAAGAGACCCAGTACTTC. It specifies CASSSASGGLEETQYF.

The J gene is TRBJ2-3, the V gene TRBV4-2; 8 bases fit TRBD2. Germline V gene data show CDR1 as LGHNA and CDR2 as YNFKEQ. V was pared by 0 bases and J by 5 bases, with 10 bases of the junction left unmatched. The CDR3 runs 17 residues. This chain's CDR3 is CASSQEQSGGALDTQYF. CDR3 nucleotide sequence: TGTGCCAGCAGCCAAGAACAGTCGGGGGGGGCCTTAGATACGCAGTATTTT.

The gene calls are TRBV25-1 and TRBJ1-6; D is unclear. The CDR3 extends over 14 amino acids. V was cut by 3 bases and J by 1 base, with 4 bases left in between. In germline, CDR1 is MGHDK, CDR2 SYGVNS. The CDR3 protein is CASSDPSYNSPLHF. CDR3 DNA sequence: TGTGCCAGCAGTGACCCGTCCTATAATTCACCCCTCCACTTT.

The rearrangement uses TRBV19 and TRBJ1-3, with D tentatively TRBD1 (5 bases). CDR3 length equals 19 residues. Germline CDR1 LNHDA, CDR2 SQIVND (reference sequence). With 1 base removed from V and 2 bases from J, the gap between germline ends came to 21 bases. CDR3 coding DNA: TGTGCCAGTAGTATAGGTGGAAGGTATACAGGAACAACTGGAAACACCATATATTTT. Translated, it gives CASSIGGRYTGTTGNTIYF.

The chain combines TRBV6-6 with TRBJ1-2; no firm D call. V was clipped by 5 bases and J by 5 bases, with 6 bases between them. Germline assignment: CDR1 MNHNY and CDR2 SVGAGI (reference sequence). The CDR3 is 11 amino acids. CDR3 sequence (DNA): TGTGCCAGCAGTCAATCATATGGCTACACCTTC. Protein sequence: CASSQSYGYTF.

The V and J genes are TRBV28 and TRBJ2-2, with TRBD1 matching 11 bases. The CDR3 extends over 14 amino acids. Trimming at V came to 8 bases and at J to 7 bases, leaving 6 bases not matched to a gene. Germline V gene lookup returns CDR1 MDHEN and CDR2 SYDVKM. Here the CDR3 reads CASFRDRGFGELFF. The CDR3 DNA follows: TGTGCCAGCTTCCGGGACAGGGGGTTCGGGGAGCTGTTTTTT.

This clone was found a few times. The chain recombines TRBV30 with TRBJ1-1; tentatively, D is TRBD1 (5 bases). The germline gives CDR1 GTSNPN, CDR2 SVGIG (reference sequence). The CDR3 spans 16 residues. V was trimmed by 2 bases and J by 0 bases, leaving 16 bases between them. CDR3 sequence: CAWSYGLRGVNTEAFF. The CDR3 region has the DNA TGTGCCTGGAGTTACGGTTTGCGGGGGGTGAACACTGAAGCTTTCTTT. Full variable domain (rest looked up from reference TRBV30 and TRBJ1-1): SQTIHQWPATLVQPVGSPLSLECTVEGTSNPNLYWYRQAAGRGLQLLFYSVGIGQISSEVPQNLSASRPQDRQFILSSKKLLLSDSGFYLCAWSYGLRGVNTEAFFGQGTRLTVV.

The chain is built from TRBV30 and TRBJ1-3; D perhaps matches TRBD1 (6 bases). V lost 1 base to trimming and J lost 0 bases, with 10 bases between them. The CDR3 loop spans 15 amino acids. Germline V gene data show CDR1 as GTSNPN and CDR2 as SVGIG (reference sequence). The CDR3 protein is CAWSAGQRSGNTIYF. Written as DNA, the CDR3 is TGTGCCTGGAGTGCCGGACAGCGCTCTGGAAACACCATATATTTT.

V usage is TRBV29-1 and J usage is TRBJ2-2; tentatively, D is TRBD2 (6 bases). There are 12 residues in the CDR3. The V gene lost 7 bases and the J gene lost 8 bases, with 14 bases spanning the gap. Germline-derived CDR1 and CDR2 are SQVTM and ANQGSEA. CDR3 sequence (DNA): TGCAGCGGGCAGCCGGGGGAGGGGGAGCTGTTTTTT. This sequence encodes CSGQPGEGELFF.

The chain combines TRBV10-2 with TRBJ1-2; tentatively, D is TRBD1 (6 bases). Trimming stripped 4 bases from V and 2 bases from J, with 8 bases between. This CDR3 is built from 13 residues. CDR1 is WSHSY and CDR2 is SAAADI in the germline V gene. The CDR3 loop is CASSGTENYGYTF. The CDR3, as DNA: TGCGCCAGCAGTGGGACAGAGAACTATGGCTACACCTTC.